One and the same sample provided the 20 T cell receptor beta chains below, sequenced in a study of blood T cell repertoires in COVID-19. Clones were read by immunoSEQ multiplex PCR, and TCRdb kept only the in-frame ones, dropping some. Of around 300,000 clones in the sample, approximately 85% were seen once. The sample consisted of PBMCs or T cells enriched from blood (not recorded which). The receptors were sampled from a woman between 25 and 40 years old who had recovered from COVID-19.

The rearrangement joins TRBV7-2 to TRBJ1-5; a weak D match, TRBD1 (5 bases). Germline CDR1 and CDR2: SGHTA and FQGNSA. Trimming left V 3 bases short and J 2 bases short, with 11 bases between. This CDR3 contains 15 residues. In DNA, the CDR3 is TGTGCCAGCAGCTTCAGGGCTCGGGGCAATCAGCCCCAGCATTTT. Residues: CASSFRARGNQPQHF.

The genes are TRBV5-8 and TRBJ1-5, with 7 bases aligning to TRBD1. Germline assignment: CDR1 SGHTS and CDR2 YDEGEE. The J segment lost 3 bases and the V segment lost 0 bases, leaving 6 bases of the junction unmatched. The CDR3 is 16 residues long. This CDR3 reads CASSLGSGGPNQPQHF. The CDR3 coding sequence is TGTGCCAGCAGCTTGGGGTCAGGGGGACCCAATCAGCCCCAGCATTTT.

The V gene is TRBV27, the J gene TRBJ2-3; D uncertain. The CDR3 totals 15 residues. V dropped 0 bases and J dropped 0 bases, with 7 bases sitting between them. CDR1 is MNHEY, CDR2 SMNVEV, per germline (reference sequence). CDR3 in DNA: TGTGCCAGCAGTTTATCCCGGGTTAGCACAGATACGCAGTATTTT. As protein: CASSLSRVSTDTQYF.

This chain uses TRBV6-1 with TRBJ2-7, with TRBD2 matching 8 bases. The CDR3 runs 14 residues. V shed 2 bases and J 2 bases; nucleotides not matched to a gene: 2. Germline lookup yields CDR1 MNHNS and CDR2 SASEGT. The CDR3 region has the DNA TGTGCCAGCAGTGAAATGACTAGCGCCTACGAGCAGTACTTC. Its protein product is CASSEMTSAYEQYF.

The chain combines TRBV7-2 with TRBJ1-4, with 7 bases fitting TRBD1. The germline V gene encodes CDR1 SGHTA and CDR2 FQGNSA. The CDR3 consists of 18 residues. V gave up 4 bases and J gave up 8 bases; unmatched junction bases: 19. CDR3 nucleotides: TGTGCCAGCAGCTCAGACAGGGTTACCGGGGGCATGGCGGAAAAACTGTTTTTT. Translation: CASSSDRVTGGMAEKLFF.

The genes are TRBV28 and TRBJ2-1, with D possibly matching TRBD2 (6 bases). Germline V gene lookup returns CDR1 MDHEN and CDR2 SYDVKM. This CDR3 contains 15 residues. Trimming left V 2 bases short and J 6 bases short, with 14 bases between. CDR3 bases: TGTGCCAGCAGTTTAGGAGGGGTCAGGATCAATGAGCAGTTCTTC. As protein: CASSLGGVRINEQFF.

The chain is built from TRBV7-2 and TRBJ1-6; D is undetermined. V dropped 1 base and J dropped 6 bases, with 16 bases sitting between them. Germline V CDR1 and CDR2: SGHTA, FQGNSA. The CDR3 has 17 residues. CDR3 coding DNA: TGTGCCAGCAGCTTAGGCAACCTACCAAGTCCTAATTCACCCCTCCACTTT. Its protein is CASSLGNLPSPNSPLHF.

The gene calls are TRBV28 and TRBJ2-1; 12 positions match TRBD2. The CDR3 is 18 residues long. Germline CDR1 reads MDHEN; CDR2 reads SYDVKM. The V and J ends lost 6 bases and 8 bases, in that order; junction bases with no gene match: 17. CDR3 in amino acids: CASRASGLAGRGGDEQFF. CDR3 sequence (DNA): TGTGCCAGCAGGGCGTCGGGACTAGCGGGCCGAGGGGGAGATGAGCAGTTCTTC.

The V and J genes are TRBV18 and TRBJ1-3; D perhaps matches TRBD1 (6 bases). The length of the CDR3 is 16 residues. The ends were cut back, 1 base at V and 0 bases at J, with 10 bases in the middle. Germline V lookup: CDR1 KGHSH, CDR2 LQKENI. CDR3 sequence: CASSPLDRFSGNTIYF. In DNA form, the CDR3 reads TGTGCCAGCTCACCACTCGACAGGTTCTCTGGAAACACCATATATTTT.

The J gene is TRBJ1-5, the V gene TRBV29-1, with 9 bases fitting TRBD1. The CDR3 is made up of 15 amino acids. CDR1 and CDR2 from the germline V gene are SQVTM and ANQGSEA. Trimming at V came to 1 base and at J to 1 base, leaving 2 bases not matched to a gene. CDR3 bases: TGCAGCGTTGAAGTTGGACAGGGGAGCAATCAGCCCCAGCATTTT. Amino acid sequence: CSVEVGQGSNQPQHF.

This chain uses TRBV7-8 with TRBJ1-2; D ambiguous. This CDR3 comprises 14 residues. Deletions cut 7 bases from V and 7 bases from J, with 19 bases between. The V gene's germline CDR1 is SGHVS and CDR2 FQNEAQ. The CDR3 region has the DNA TGTGCCAGCACCCCCCGGCGGCCTCAGAGTGGCTACACCTTC. Encoded protein: CASTPRRPQSGYTF.

The DNA for the CDR3 is TGTGCCAGCAGCTTGCTTGTTCCCGGGACAGGGGCCTACAATGAGCAGTTCTTC. It yields the protein CASSLLVPGTGAYNEQFF. The chain links TRBV7-6 to TRBJ2-1, with 10 bases fitting TRBD1. The CDR3 sequence is 18 residues long. V shed 3 bases and J 2 bases; nucleotides not matched to a gene: 10. The V gene's germline CDR1 is SGHVS and CDR2 FNYEAQ.

The chain combines TRBV6-6 with TRBJ1-1, with 8 bases fitting TRBD1. Losses at the gene ends were 4 bases for V and 8 bases for J; bases not matched to a gene: 9. This CDR3 is built from 14 residues. Germline loops: CDR1 MNHNY, CDR2 SVGAGI (reference sequence). CDR3: CASSFDRGPFEAFF. CDR3 sequence (DNA): TGTGCCAGCAGTTTCGACAGGGGCCCATTCGAAGCTTTCTTT.

The J gene is TRBJ1-6, the V gene TRBV30; D is ambiguous. CDR1 and CDR2 from the germline V gene are GTSNPN and SVGIG (reference sequence). V was pared by 4 bases and J by 6 bases, with 13 bases between. The CDR3 sequence is 14 residues long. This chain's CDR3 is CAWNNGVFNSPLHF. The CDR3 nucleotides are TGTGCCTGGAATAATGGAGTGTTTAATTCACCCCTCCACTTT.

The chain employs TRBV9 and TRBJ2-2, with unresolved D. The CDR3 length is 16 residues. Trimming stripped 0 bases from V and 0 bases from J, with 9 bases between. Germline values: CDR1 SGDLS, CDR2 YYNGEE. The CDR3 sequence is CASSVGRRSNTGELFF. The CDR3 DNA reads as TGTGCCAGCAGCGTAGGAAGGCGGTCGAACACCGGGGAGCTGTTTTTT.

This chain links TRBV19 with TRBJ2-7; tentatively, D is TRBD1 (5 bases). Germline V gives CDR1 LNHDA, CDR2 SQIVND (reference sequence). The length of the CDR3 is 14 residues. Between the trimmed V and J ends, which lost 4 bases and 0 bases, there was a span of 10 bases. The CDR3 DNA reads TGTGCCAGTAGTACCAGGGCCTTCTCCTACGAGCAGTACTTC. It is translated as CASSTRAFSYEQYF.

The chain links TRBV4-1 to TRBJ2-7; possible D gene TRBD2, 5 bases. Germline V lookup: CDR1 MGHRA, CDR2 YSYEKL. This CDR3 comprises 16 residues. V lost 3 bases, J lost 2 bases, and 17 bases lay in between. The CDR3 reads CASSQVSDPRTYEQYF. The CDR3 nucleotides are TGCGCCAGCAGCCAGGTTAGCGACCCAAGGACCTACGAGCAGTACTTC.

This chain joins TRBV5-4 and TRBJ1-1; D unresolved. Germline CDR1 is SGHNT and CDR2 is YYREEE (reference sequence). There are 13 residues in the CDR3. V was pared by 7 bases and J by 0 bases, with 10 bases between. The CDR3, as DNA: TGTGCCAGCCAGAGGGTGATGAACACTGAAGCTTTCTTT. Amino acids: CASQRVMNTEAFF.

The table lists this clone with a count of one. This chain joins TRBV4-1 and TRBJ2-1, with 8 positions matching TRBD2. The CDR3 runs to 17 residues. Unmatched junction bases numbered 9, after V lost 4 bases and J lost 1 base. The germline CDR1 and CDR2 sequences are MGHRA and YSYEKL. The CDR3 DNA follows: TGCGCCAGCAGCCGAAGCCCCAGCGGGGGATCCTACAATGAGCAGTTCTTC. Its protein product is CASSRSPSGGSYNEQFF.

CDR3 bases: TGTGCCAGCAGTTCGGGTGCCGGAAGGTATTTT. It translates to CASSSGAGRYF. The gene calls are TRBV12-3 or TRBV12-4 and TRBJ2-3; D unclear. With 4 bases removed from V and 14 bases from J, the gap between germline ends came to 13 bases. This CDR3 has 11 residues.